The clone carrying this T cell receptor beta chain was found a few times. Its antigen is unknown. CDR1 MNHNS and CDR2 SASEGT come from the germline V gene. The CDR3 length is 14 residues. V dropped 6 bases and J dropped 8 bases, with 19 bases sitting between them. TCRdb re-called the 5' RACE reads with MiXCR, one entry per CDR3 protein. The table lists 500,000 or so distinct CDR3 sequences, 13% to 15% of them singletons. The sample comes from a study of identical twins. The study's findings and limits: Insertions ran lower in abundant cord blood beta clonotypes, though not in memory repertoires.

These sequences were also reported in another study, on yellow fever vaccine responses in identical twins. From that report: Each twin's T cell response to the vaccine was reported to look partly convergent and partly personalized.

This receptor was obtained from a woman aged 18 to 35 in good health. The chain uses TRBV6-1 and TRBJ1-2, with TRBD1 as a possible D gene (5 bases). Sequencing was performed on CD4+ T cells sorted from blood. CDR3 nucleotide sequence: TGTGCCAGCAGATCTCCGGGACCCGCCCCAGGCTACACCTTC. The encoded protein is CASRSPGPAPGYTF.